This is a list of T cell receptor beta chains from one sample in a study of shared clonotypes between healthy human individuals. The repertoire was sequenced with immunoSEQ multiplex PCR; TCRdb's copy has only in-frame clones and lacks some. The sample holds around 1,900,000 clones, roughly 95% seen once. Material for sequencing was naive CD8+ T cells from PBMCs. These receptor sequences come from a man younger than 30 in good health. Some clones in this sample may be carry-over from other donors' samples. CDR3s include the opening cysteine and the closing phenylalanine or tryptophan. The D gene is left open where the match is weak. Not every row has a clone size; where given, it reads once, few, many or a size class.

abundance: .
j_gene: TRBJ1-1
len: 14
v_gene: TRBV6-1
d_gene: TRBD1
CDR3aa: CASSGQQGAHEAFF
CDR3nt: TGTGCCAGCAGTGGACAACAGGGGGCCCATGAAGCTTTCTTT

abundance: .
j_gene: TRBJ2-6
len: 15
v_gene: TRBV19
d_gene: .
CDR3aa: CASSDRSSGANVLTF
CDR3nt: TGTGCCAGTAGTGACAGGAGCTCTGGGGCCAACGTCCTGACTTTC

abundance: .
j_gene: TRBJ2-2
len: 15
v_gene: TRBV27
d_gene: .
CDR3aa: CASSLTAGRYGELFF
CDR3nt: TGTGCCAGCAGTTTAACAGCAGGGAGGTACGGGGAGCTGTTTTTT

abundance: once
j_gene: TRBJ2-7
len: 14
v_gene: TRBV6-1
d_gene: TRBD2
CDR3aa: CASSTTSGLYEQYF
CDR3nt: TGTGCCAGCAGTACGACTAGCGGACTCTACGAGCAGTACTTC

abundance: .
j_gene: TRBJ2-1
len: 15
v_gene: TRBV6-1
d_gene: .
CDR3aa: CASRPLYLDDNEQFF
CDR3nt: TGTGCCAGCAGACCCCTTTACCTTGACGACAATGAGCAGTTCTTC

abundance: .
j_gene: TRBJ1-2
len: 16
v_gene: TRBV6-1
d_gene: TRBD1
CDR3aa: CASSEWAAGGGYGYTF
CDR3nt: TGTGCCAGCAGTGAATGGGCGGCAGGGGGAGGCTATGGCTACACCTTC

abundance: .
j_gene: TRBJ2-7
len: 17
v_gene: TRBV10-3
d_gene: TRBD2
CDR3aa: CAISVQLAGGPSYEQYF
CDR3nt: TGTGCCATCAGTGTCCAACTAGCGGGAGGGCCTTCCTACGAGCAGTACTTC

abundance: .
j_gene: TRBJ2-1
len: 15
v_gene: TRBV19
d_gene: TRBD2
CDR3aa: CASSSRGVSYNEQFF
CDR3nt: TGTGCCAGTAGTTCTCGGGGGGTGTCCTACAATGAGCAGTTCTTC

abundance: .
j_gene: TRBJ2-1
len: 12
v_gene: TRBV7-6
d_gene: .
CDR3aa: CASSSSPNEQFF
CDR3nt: TGTGCCAGCAGCTCCAGTCCCAATGAGCAGTTCTTC

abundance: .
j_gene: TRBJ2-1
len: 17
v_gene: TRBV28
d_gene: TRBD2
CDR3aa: CASRRTSGRHQYNEQFF
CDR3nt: TGTGCCAGCAGACGGACTAGCGGGAGGCACCAGTACAATGAGCAGTTCTTC

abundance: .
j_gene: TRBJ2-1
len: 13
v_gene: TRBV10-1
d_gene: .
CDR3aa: CASFSASYNEQFF
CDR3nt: TGCGCCAGTTTCTCGGCTTCCTACAATGAGCAGTTCTTC

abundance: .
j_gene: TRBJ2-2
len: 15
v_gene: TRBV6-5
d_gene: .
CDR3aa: CASSRVSGNTGELFF
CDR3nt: TGTGCCAGCAGCCGCGTATCAGGGAACACCGGGGAGCTGTTTTTT

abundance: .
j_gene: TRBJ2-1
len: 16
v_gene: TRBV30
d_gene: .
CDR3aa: CAWSGPSMSSYNEQFF
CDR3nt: TGTGCCTGGAGTGGACCTTCCATGAGCTCCTACAATGAGCAGTTCTTC

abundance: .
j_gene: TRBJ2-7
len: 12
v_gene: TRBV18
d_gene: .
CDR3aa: CASSPPGYEQYF
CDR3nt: TGTGCCAGCTCACCTCCCGGGTACGAGCAGTACTTC

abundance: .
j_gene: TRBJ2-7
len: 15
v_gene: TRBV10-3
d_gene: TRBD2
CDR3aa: CAISEQSSGAYEQYF
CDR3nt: TGTGCCATCAGTGAACAGTCTAGCGGGGCCTACGAGCAGTACTTC

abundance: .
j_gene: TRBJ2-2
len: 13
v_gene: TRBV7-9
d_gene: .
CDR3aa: CASSFMNTGELFF
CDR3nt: TGTGCCAGCAGCTTCATGAACACCGGGGAGCTGTTTTTT

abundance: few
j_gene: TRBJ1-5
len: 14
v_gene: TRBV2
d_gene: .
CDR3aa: CASSVGNPNQPQHF
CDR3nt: TGTGCCAGCAGTGTGGGAAACCCCAATCAGCCCCAGCATTTT

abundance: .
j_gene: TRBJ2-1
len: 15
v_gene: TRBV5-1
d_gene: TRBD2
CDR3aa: CASSVAGGPGNEQFF
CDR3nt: TGCGCCAGCAGCGTAGCGGGAGGGCCGGGCAATGAGCAGTTCTTC

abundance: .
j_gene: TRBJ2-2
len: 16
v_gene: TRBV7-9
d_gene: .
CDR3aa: CASSLSAQIVTGELFF
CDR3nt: TGTGCCAGCAGCTTATCGGCACAGATTGTTACCGGGGAGCTGTTTTTT

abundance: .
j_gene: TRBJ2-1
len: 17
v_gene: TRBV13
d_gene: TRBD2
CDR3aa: CASSWGLAGGPGGEQFF
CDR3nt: TGTGCCAGCAGCTGGGGACTAGCGGGAGGGCCAGGGGGTGAGCAGTTCTTC

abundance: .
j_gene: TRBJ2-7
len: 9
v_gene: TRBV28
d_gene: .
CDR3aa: CASSFPLHF
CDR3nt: TGTGCCAGCAGTTTTCCCCTGCACTTC

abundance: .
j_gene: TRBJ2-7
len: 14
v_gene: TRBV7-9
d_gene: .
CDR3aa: CASSLAGTTYEQYF
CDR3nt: TGTGCCAGCAGCTTAGCGGGGACCACCTACGAGCAGTACTTC

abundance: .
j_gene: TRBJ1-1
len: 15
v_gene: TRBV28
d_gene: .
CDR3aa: CASSQWGGKNTEAFF
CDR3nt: TGTGCCAGCAGCCAATGGGGTGGGAAAAACACTGAAGCTTTCTTT

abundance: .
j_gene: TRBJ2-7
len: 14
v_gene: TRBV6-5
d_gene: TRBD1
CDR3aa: CASSSRTGNYEQYF
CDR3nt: TGTGCCAGCAGTTCCCGGACAGGGAACTACGAGCAGTACTTC

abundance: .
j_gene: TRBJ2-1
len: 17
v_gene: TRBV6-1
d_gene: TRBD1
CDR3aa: CASSEFIGDRVRDEQFF
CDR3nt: TGTGCCAGCAGTGAATTTATAGGGGACAGGGTCAGAGATGAGCAGTTCTTC

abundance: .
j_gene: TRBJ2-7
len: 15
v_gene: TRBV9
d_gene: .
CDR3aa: CASSEGRDLSYEQYF
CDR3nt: TGTGCCAGCAGCGAGGGACGGGACCTCTCCTACGAGCAGTACTTC

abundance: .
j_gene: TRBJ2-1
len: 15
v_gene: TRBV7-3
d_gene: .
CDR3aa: CASSLRGSSYNEQFF
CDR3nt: TGTGCCAGCAGCCTCAGGGGTTCTTCCTACAATGAGCAGTTCTTC

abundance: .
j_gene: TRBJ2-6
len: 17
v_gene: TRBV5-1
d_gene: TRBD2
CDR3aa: CASSGRGGRSGANVLTF
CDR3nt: TGCGCCAGCAGCGGGAGGGGTGGACGCTCTGGGGCCAACGTCCTGACTTTC

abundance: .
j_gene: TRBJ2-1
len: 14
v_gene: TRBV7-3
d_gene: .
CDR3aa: CASSPSGGNNEQFF
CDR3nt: TGTGCCAGCAGCCCCTCCGGAGGGAACAATGAGCAGTTCTTC